These 29 T cell receptor beta chains were sequenced from one sample in a study of blood T cells in healthy people across ages. A sample-barcoded 5' primer and a J-beta primer mix were used in a second PCR of about 7 to 11 cycles. MiXCR, applied by TCRdb to the 5' RACE reads, yields one record per CDR3 protein. The table lists some 920,000 distinct CDR3 sequences, roughly half of them singletons. Sequences were obtained from blood. The receptors were gathered from a woman in her sixties in good health.

The rearrangement joins TRBV6-2 or TRBV6-3 to TRBJ1-6, with a tentative D call TRBD1 (6 bases). Germline V gene sequence: CDR1 MNHEY, CDR2 SVGEGT. CDR3 length: 14 amino acids. V shed 5 bases and J shed 7 bases, with 12 bases lying between them. The CDR3 sequence is CASSPQGGNSPLHF. The DNA for the CDR3 is TGTGCCAGCAGTCCACAGGGAGGGAATTCACCCCTCCACTTT.

Only a few counts were recorded for this clonotype. The gene calls are TRBV5-1 and TRBJ2-7; no firm D call. CDR1 and CDR2 from the germline V gene are SGHRS and YFSETQ. Trimming stripped 7 bases from V and 0 bases from J, with 17 bases between. The length of the CDR3 is 15 residues. This CDR3 reads CASAQASPSSYEQYF. In DNA, the CDR3 is TGCGCCAGCGCCCAGGCCAGCCCCTCCTCCTACGAGCAGTACTTC.

This clonotype was found once. The chain couples TRBV20-1 to TRBJ2-7; 10 nucleotides match TRBD2. The CDR3 loop spans 14 amino acids. J gave up 2 bases and V 6 bases, and 7 bases lay outside the gene matches. The V gene's germline CDR1 is DFQATT and CDR2 SNEGSKA (reference sequence). The CDR3 protein is CSATGLAFTYEQYF. The CDR3 region has the DNA TGCAGTGCCACGGGACTAGCGTTCACCTACGAGCAGTACTTC.

The chain combines TRBV6-6 with TRBJ2-2, with TRBD1 as a possible D gene (6 bases). V shed 1 base and J shed 4 bases, with 10 bases lying between them. This CDR3 comprises 15 residues. CDR1 MNHNY and CDR2 SVGAGI come from the germline V gene (reference sequence). For the CDR3, the DNA is TGTGCCAGCAGTTACTTGGGACAACCCACCGGGGAGCTGTTTTTT. This sequence encodes CASSYLGQPTGELFF.

The CDR3 here is CASSGLGVRGPETQYF. The CDR3 DNA follows: TGTGCCAGCAGTGGACTCGGTGTCAGGGGGCCCGAGACCCAGTACTTC. The rearrangement joins TRBV6-6 to TRBJ2-5; 8 bases align to TRBD1. Germline V gene data show CDR1 as MNHNY and CDR2 as SVGAGI (reference sequence). V gave up 5 bases and J gave up 5 bases; unmatched junction bases: 13. The CDR3 spans 16 residues.

A single count supports this clonotype. The chain couples TRBV7-2 to TRBJ1-4; D is undetermined. This CDR3 comprises 14 residues. Trimming took off 4 bases at V and 3 bases at J, with 9 bases between the two ends. The germline V gene encodes CDR1 SGHTA and CDR2 FQGNSA. In nucleotides, the CDR3 is TGTGCCAGCAGCTCCGGGCGGTCTAATGAAAAACTGTTTTTT. This encodes CASSSGRSNEKLFF.

This clonotype was recorded a few times. The gene calls are TRBV25-1 and TRBJ2-5; no firm D call. This CDR3 spans 12 amino acids. Trimming shortened V by 2 bases and J by 6 bases, and 7 bases separated the two germline ends. From germline, CDR1 is MGHDK and CDR2 SYGVNS. The CDR3: CASSEIRQTQYF. In DNA form, the CDR3 reads TGTGCCAGCAGTGAAATTAGGCAGACCCAGTACTTC.

The count of this clonotype is one. This chain links TRBV20-1 with TRBJ2-3, with D perhaps TRBD2 (7 bases). CDR3 size: 13 residues. CDR1 and CDR2 from the germline V gene are DFQATT and SNEGSKA (reference sequence). Trimming took 5 bases from V and 6 from J, leaving 15 bases between them. In nucleotides, the CDR3 is TGCAGTGCTCAGGGGCTAGCGGAGGATACGCAGTATTTT. Translation gives CSAQGLAEDTQYF.

The chain has TRBV12-3 or TRBV12-4 and TRBJ2-3; D ambiguous. V lost 4 bases, J lost 3 bases, and 8 bases lay in between. This CDR3 contains 13 residues. CDR3 in amino acids: CASSWIRTDTQYF. CDR3 nucleotide sequence: TGTGCCAGCAGTTGGATCAGGACAGATACGCAGTATTTT.

V and J are TRBV7-2 and TRBJ2-7, with 9 bases matching TRBD1. CDR1 is SGHTA, CDR2 FQGNSA, per germline. The CDR3 loop spans 16 amino acids. Trimming at V came to 5 bases and at J to 5 bases, leaving 13 bases not matched to a gene. This chain's CDR3 is CASSRYSGQGSHEQYF. In DNA form, the CDR3 reads TGTGCCAGCAGCAGGTATTCGGGACAGGGTTCCCACGAGCAGTACTTC.

The genes are TRBV20-1 and TRBJ2-4; D is unresolved. The CDR3 is made up of 13 amino acids. Germline loops: CDR1 DFQATT, CDR2 SNEGSKA (reference sequence). V lost 6 bases and J 0 bases, leaving 9 bases between the germline ends. CDR3 sequence reads: CSARSLAKNIQYF. The DNA of the CDR3 is TGCAGTGCAAGGAGCTTAGCCAAAAACATTCAGTACTTC.

The table lists this clonotype with a count of one. The V call is TRBV15, the J call TRBJ2-2; 15 positions match TRBD2. The V and J ends lost 3 bases and 1 base, in that order; junction bases with no gene match: 0. The germline V gene encodes CDR1 LNHNV and CDR2 YYDKDF (reference sequence). The length of the CDR3 is 17 residues. This CDR3 is CATSRGLAGGNTGELFF. In nucleotides, the CDR3 is TGTGCCACCAGCAGGGGACTAGCGGGAGGGAACACCGGGGAGCTGTTTTTT. Full variable domain (rest looked up from reference TRBV15 and TRBJ2-2): DAMVIQNPRYQVTQFGKPVTLSCSQTLNHNVMYWYQQKSSQAPKLLFHYYDKDFNNEADTPDNFQSRRPNTSFCFLDIRSPGLGDTAMYLCATSRGLAGGNTGELFFGEGSRLTVL.

The chain couples TRBV28 to TRBJ2-7, with D uncertain. CDR1 and CDR2 from the germline V gene are MDHEN and SYDVKM. Trimming took off 6 bases at V and 9 bases at J, with 12 bases between the two ends. The CDR3 is made up of 11 amino acids. The CDR3, as DNA: TGTGCCAGCAGCACTCCTCGTGGGCAGTACTTC. Its translation: CASSTPRGQYF.

The V call is TRBV29-1, the J call TRBJ2-2; 10 bases map to TRBD2. Trimming took 6 bases from V and 8 from J; bases not matched to a gene: 12. The CDR3 has 15 amino acids. In germline, CDR1 is SQVTM, CDR2 ANQGSEA. The CDR3 here is CSVGFSGRFLGELFF. The CDR3 DNA follows: TGCAGCGTCGGGTTTAGCGGGAGGTTTCTTGGGGAGCTGTTTTTT.

This clonotype occurred a few times. The chain links TRBV20-1 to TRBJ2-1, with 8 bases matching TRBD2. Germline CDR1 and CDR2: DFQATT and SNEGSKA (reference sequence). V lost 5 bases and J lost 5; bases outside the gene matches: 14. The CDR3 consists of 16 residues. The CDR3 sequence is CSAVPRRGTRHNEQFF. The CDR3 DNA is TGCAGTGCTGTCCCCCGGCGGGGGACTAGGCACAATGAGCAGTTCTTC.

The rearrangement uses TRBV20-1 and TRBJ2-5, with 8 bases that match TRBD2. The CDR3 has 15 residues. Per the germline V gene, CDR1 is DFQATT and CDR2 is SNEGSKA (reference sequence). The ends lost 5 bases at V and 3 bases at J; junction bases unmatched: 11. The CDR3 sequence is CSARKPGTREETQYF. As DNA, the CDR3 is TGCAGTGCTCGAAAGCCCGGGACTAGGGAAGAGACCCAGTACTTC.

This clonotype was detected ten times or more. The V gene is TRBV6-2 or TRBV6-3, the J gene TRBJ2-1; 8 bases are shared with TRBD1. Germline V gene data show CDR1 as MNHEY and CDR2 as SVGEGT. This CDR3 contains 14 residues. V lost 5 bases to trimming and J lost 11 bases; unmatched junction nucleotides: 11. The CDR3 region is CASSTDRVGEKQFF. DNA for the CDR3: TGTGCCAGCAGTACGGACAGGGTGGGGGAAAAGCAGTTCTTC.

The V call is TRBV5-4, the J call TRBJ2-1; 16 bases match TRBD2. This CDR3 is built from 16 residues. Germline assignment: CDR1 SGHNT and CDR2 YYREEE (reference sequence). The J segment lost 9 bases and the V segment lost 4 bases, leaving 7 bases of the junction unmatched. CDR3 nucleotides: TGTGCCAGCAGCAAAGGGACTAGCGGGGGGGTGGGTGAGCAGTTCTTC. Its protein is CASSKGTSGGVGEQFF.

This clonotype was found a few times. The gene calls are TRBV20-1 and TRBJ1-2; 11 nucleotides match TRBD1. V was pared by 6 bases and J by 4 bases, with 4 bases of the junction left unmatched. Germline CDR1 reads DFQATT; CDR2 reads SNEGSKA (reference sequence). The CDR3 length is 13 residues. This CDR3 is CSAGGQGGYGYTF. In DNA, the CDR3 is TGCAGTGCCGGGGGACAGGGGGGCTATGGCTACACCTTC.

This clonotype was picked up one time. This clone may be a read error of a much larger clone one base away. The rearrangement joins TRBV9 to TRBJ2-5; D might be TRBD1 (5 bases). TRBJ2-4 explains the end of the DNA better; the J call may be wrong. The CDR3 extends over 15 amino acids. Germline V gene lookup returns CDR1 SGDLS and CDR2 YYNGEE. DNA of the CDR3: TGTGCCGGCAGCGTAGAAGGGGCGCAGGGTTCCATTCAGTACTTC. Protein: CAGSVEGAQGSIQYF.

The genes are TRBV7-2 and TRBJ2-5; D might be TRBD1 or TRBD2, each matching 6 bases. V was trimmed by 1 base and J by 1 base, leaving 16 bases between them. Germline assignment: CDR1 SGHTA and CDR2 FQGNSA. The CDR3 has 17 amino acids. CDR3 bases: TGTGCCAGCAGCTTAGGACCCTACGGGGGCCTCCAAGAGACCCAGTACTTC. It translates to CASSLGPYGGLQETQYF.

The rearrangement joins TRBV29-1 to TRBJ2-7, with 8 bases aligning to TRBD1. V lost 1 base to trimming and J lost 0 bases; unmatched junction nucleotides: 5. This CDR3 has 15 amino acids. From germline, CDR1 is SQVTM and CDR2 ANQGSEA. The CDR3 nucleotides read TGCAGCGTTGAAGTTCGGACAGGGAGCTCCTACGAGCAGTACTTC. Amino acid sequence: CSVEVRTGSSYEQYF.

The chain carries TRBV10-3 and TRBJ2-5; TRBD2 agrees at 7 bases. The CDR3 loop spans 12 amino acids. Germline loops: CDR1 ENHRY, CDR2 SYGVKD. This chain's CDR3 is CSTGGNQETQYF. In DNA form, the CDR3 reads TGTTCCACGGGGGGAAATCAAGAGACCCAGTACTTC.

This clonotype was seen only a few times. This chain uses TRBV4-2 with TRBJ2-3, with 13 positions matching TRBD2. This CDR3 comprises 20 residues. Germline CDR1 reads LGHNA; CDR2 reads YNFKEQ. V was clipped by 4 bases and J by 2 bases; unmatched bases: 15. The CDR3, as DNA: TGTGCCAGCAGCCCTCTTGGGACTAGCGGGAAGGGTAGGCCCACAGATACGCAGTATTTT. This codes for CASSPLGTSGKGRPTDTQYF.

This clonotype appeared a few times. The V gene is TRBV2, the J gene TRBJ1-4; D may be TRBD1 (5 bases). Germline V lookup: CDR1 SNHLY, CDR2 FYNNEI. This CDR3 has 14 residues. V lost 4 bases, J lost 7 bases, and 13 bases lay in between. The CDR3 DNA follows: TGTGCCAGCAGTGGTTTGAGGGGAGGTGAAAAACTGTTTTTT. Amino acid sequence: CASSGLRGGEKLFF.

The genes are TRBV11-2 and TRBJ2-3, with D possibly matching TRBD2 (5 bases). This CDR3 region has 18 residues. Deletions cut 1 base from V and 2 bases from J, with 19 bases between. Germline V lookup: CDR1 SGHAT, CDR2 FQNNGV. CDR3 loop: CASSLGHSGSAYTDTQYF. The CDR3 bases are TGTGCCAGCAGCTTAGGCCACAGCGGTAGCGCTTACACAGATACGCAGTATTTT.

The chain is built from TRBV29-1 and TRBJ2-5; no reliable D call. Between the trimmed V and J ends, which lost 6 bases and 2 bases, there was a span of 10 bases. CDR1 and CDR2 (germline): SQVTM, ANQGSEA. CDR3 length: 12 residues. CDR3 amino acids: CSVPQEQETQYF. CDR3 bases: TGCAGCGTCCCTCAGGAGCAAGAGACCCAGTACTTC.

The chain is built from TRBV7-9 and TRBJ2-7; D gene uncertain. V gave up 1 base and J gave up 3 bases, with 16 bases separating them. The CDR3 totals 16 residues. In germline, CDR1 is SEHNR, CDR2 FQNEAQ (reference sequence). CDR3 region: CASSLEGGVGIYEQYF. DNA of the CDR3: TGTGCCAGCAGCTTAGAGGGTGGGGTGGGCATCTACGAGCAGTACTTC.

This clonotype was observed a few times. The chain recombines TRBV12-3 or TRBV12-4 with TRBJ2-4; TRBD2 aligns across 9 bases. The end of the DNA aligns better with TRBJ2-5, so the J call may be wrong. The CDR3 extends over 15 amino acids. In DNA, the CDR3 is TGTGCCAGCAGTTTTTCGGCGGGAGGGGTAGAGACCCAGTACTTC. Protein: CASSFSAGGVETQYF.